A single sample is the source of the 19 T cell receptor beta chains below, sequenced in a study of cytomegalovirus exposure and HLA in healthy donors. 13 Jbeta primers and 60 Vbeta primers were used for the PCR. Assay used: immunoSEQ multiplex PCR; TCRdb lists only in-frame clones, some missing. The sample has 65,000 to 100,000 clones; over 60% are singletons. Sequencing used PBMCs. The receptors were gathered from a female donor in good health and CMV-seronegative.

The V and J genes are TRBV4-2 and TRBJ2-7; a weak D match, TRBD2 (7 bases). This CDR3 is 18 amino acids long. V gave up 1 base and J gave up 0 bases, with 19 bases separating them. The V gene's germline CDR1 is LGHNA and CDR2 YNFKEQ. CDR3 bases: TGTGCCAGCAGCCAAGGAGATGGGAGGGGGGCAAGCTCCTACGAGCAGTACTTC. It encodes CASSQGDGRGASSYEQYF.

CDR3 amino acids: CASGGRDGNQPQHF. CDR3 in DNA: TGTGCCAGCGGGGGGAGGGATGGCAATCAGCCCCAGCATTTT. This chain links TRBV7-9 with TRBJ1-5; a weak D match, TRBD1 (5 bases). The germline V and J ends were trimmed by 8 bases and 2 bases, with 13 bases remaining between them. Germline CDR1 SEHNR, CDR2 FQNEAQ (reference sequence). This CDR3 is 14 amino acids long.

CDR3 loop: CASSVGTSGAQETQYF. In nucleotides, the CDR3 is TGTGCCAGCAGCGTGGGGACTAGCGGGGCCCAAGAGACCCAGTACTTC. This sequence joins TRBV9 and TRBJ2-5; 13 nucleotides align to TRBD2. In germline, CDR1 is SGDLS, CDR2 YYNGEE. CDR3 size: 16 residues. Losses at the gene ends were 2 bases for V and 1 base for J; bases not matched to a gene: 2.

This clone was picked up a small number of times. The chain joins TRBV4-3 to TRBJ2-1; D is unclear. The V and J ends lost 0 bases and 3 bases respectively, with 15 bases between them. CDR3 size: 17 residues. CDR1 LGHNA and CDR2 YSLEER come from the germline V gene. The CDR3 DNA sequence: TGCGCCAGCAGCCAAGATATGATCGTACTCATCTACAATGAGCAGTTCTTC. Translated: CASSQDMIVLIYNEQFF.

This clone appeared a few times. This chain uses TRBV5-1 with TRBJ2-7; TRBD1 aligns across 7 bases. Germline-derived CDR1 and CDR2 are SGHRS and YFSETQ. Trimming took 5 bases from V and 0 from J; bases not matched to a gene: 5. The CDR3 is 14 residues long. CDR3 nucleotides: TGCGCCAGCAGAACAGGGGAAAGCTCCTACGAGCAGTACTTC. This sequence encodes CASRTGESSYEQYF.

The chain's CDR3 is CASSWGLAGSTGELFF. The DNA of the CDR3 is TGCGCCAGCAGCTGGGGACTAGCGGGAAGCACCGGGGAGCTGTTTTTT. The rearrangement links TRBV5-1 to TRBJ2-2, with 13 bases fitting TRBD2. The CDR3 is made up of 16 amino acids. Per germline, CDR1 SGHRS and CDR2 YFSETQ. V shed 3 bases and J 4 bases; nucleotides not matched to a gene: 3.

The V gene is TRBV5-1, the J gene TRBJ1-3; D unresolved. This CDR3 region has 13 residues. V was shortened by 3 bases and J by 0 bases, with 4 bases between the two germline ends. Germline V gene data show CDR1 as SGHRS and CDR2 as YFSETQ. CDR3 amino acids: CASSYSSGNTIYF. The CDR3 DNA reads as TGCGCCAGCAGCTACAGCTCTGGAAACACCATATATTTT.

This clone was detected only once. This chain links TRBV2 with TRBJ2-2; 7 bases line up with TRBD1. Germline CDR1 reads SNHLY; CDR2 reads FYNNEI. V was clipped by 8 bases and J by 3 bases; unmatched bases: 6. The CDR3 is made up of 14 amino acids. CDR3 amino acids: CASRDRLYTGELFF. As DNA, the CDR3 is TGTGCCAGCCGGGACAGACTATACACCGGGGAGCTGTTTTTT.

As concerns this clone: Germline is not matched at one junction end, which may reflect a read error. J is TRBJ2-7 and V is TRBV7-7; 10 nucleotides align to TRBD1. The CDR3 extends over 15 amino acids. The germline V gene encodes CDR1 SSHAT and CDR2 FNYEAQ (reference sequence). The CDR3 DNA follows: TGTGCTAGCAGCTCGGGACAGGGGAGCTCCTACGAGCAGTACTTC. Amino acid sequence: CASSSGQGSSYEQYF.

The J gene is TRBJ2-3, the V gene TRBV5-1, with 8 bases matching TRBD2. The CDR3 has 17 amino acids. After removal of 0 bases from V and 4 bases from J, the junction contained 10 bases not matched to a gene. CDR1 is SGHRS and CDR2 is YFSETQ in the germline V gene. CDR3 amino acids: CASSLALRSGSADTQYF. In DNA form, the CDR3 reads TGCGCCAGCAGCTTGGCTCTTAGAAGCGGGAGTGCAGATACGCAGTATTTT.

The chain combines TRBV4-1 with TRBJ2-7; D might be TRBD1 (6 bases). The CDR3 has 18 residues. Trimming took off 6 bases at V and 3 bases at J, with 27 bases between the two ends. Germline CDR1 reads MGHRA; CDR2 reads YSYEKL. CDR3 DNA: TGCGCCAGCAGTAGCCCTAGGGGGTTAAGATCTCCTGACTACGAGCAGTACTTC. It is translated as CASSSPRGLRSPDYEQYF.

The rearrangement links TRBV29-1 to TRBJ2-7, with 12 bases identical to TRBD2. V was pared by 5 bases and J by 12 bases, with 5 bases of the junction left unmatched. Germline V gene sequence: CDR1 SQVTM, CDR2 ANQGSEA. There are 11 residues in the CDR3. The CDR3 DNA follows: TGCAGCGTTAAGACTAGCGGGAGTCCGTACTTC. Amino acids: CSVKTSGSPYF.

The V gene is TRBV7-2, the J gene TRBJ2-7, with a weak D call TRBD1 (6 bases). This CDR3 spans 15 amino acids. Trimming took 1 base from V and 3 from J, leaving 13 bases between them. Germline loops: CDR1 SGHTA, CDR2 FQGNSA. CDR3 coding DNA: TGTGCCAGCAGCTTAGTAGGGGGTCCTCTCTACGAGCAGTACTTC. Its protein is CASSLVGGPLYEQYF.

The chain uses TRBV28 and TRBJ1-6; D remains ambiguous. Germline loops: CDR1 MDHEN, CDR2 SYDVKM. This CDR3 has 14 amino acids. The ends were cut back, 3 bases at V and 7 bases at J, with 10 bases in the middle. This CDR3 reads CASSFAVRNSPLHF. The CDR3 nucleotides are TGTGCCAGCAGTTTCGCGGTTCGAAATTCACCCCTCCACTTT.

CDR3 protein: CASSAGYLEYTEAFF. CDR3 DNA: TGTGCCAGCAGTGCGGGGTATTTGGAGTACACTGAAGCTTTCTTT. The chain joins TRBV6-1 to TRBJ1-1; D not certain. CDR1 and CDR2 (germline): MNHNS, SASEGT. The CDR3 has 15 residues. The ends were cut back, 4 bases at V and 3 bases at J, with 15 bases in the middle.

The V and J genes are TRBV5-4 and TRBJ1-2; no firm D call. Germline V CDR1 and CDR2: SGHNT, YYREEE (reference sequence). This CDR3 comprises 15 residues. The ends were cut back, 5 bases at V and 2 bases at J, with 16 bases in the middle. CDR3 DNA sequence: TGTGCCAGCAGACCCCCCGGAGCTCAAAACTATGGCTACACCTTC. Protein sequence: CASRPPGAQNYGYTF.

The rearrangement uses TRBV6-7 and TRBJ2-1; D not resolved. TRBV6-7 belongs to the ORF category, with a function that is uncertain. This CDR3 is 14 amino acids long. V lost 0 bases to trimming and J lost 7 bases, with 10 bases between them. CDR3 amino acids: CASSYSPGKNEQFF. The CDR3 nucleotides read TGTGCCAGCAGTTACTCTCCAGGCAAAAATGAGCAGTTCTTC.

This clone was counted only a few times. The V call is TRBV5-1, the J call TRBJ1-1; D is unclear. CDR3 size: 15 residues. The germline gives CDR1 SGHRS, CDR2 YFSETQ. V lost 0 bases, J lost 0 bases, and 9 bases lay in between. CDR3: CASSLGGVMNTEAFF. The DNA for the CDR3 is TGCGCCAGCAGCTTGGGCGGGGTCATGAACACTGAAGCTTTCTTT.

The V and J genes are TRBV5-4 and TRBJ1-2; 10 bases fit TRBD1. CDR1 is SGHNT and CDR2 is YYREEE in the germline V gene (reference sequence). CDR3 length: 15 amino acids. The V and J ends lost 3 bases and 1 base, in that order; junction bases with no gene match: 3. The DNA of the CDR3 is TGTGCCAGCAGCTCCGGGACAGGGGTTAACTATGGCTACACCTTC. Amino acids: CASSSGTGVNYGYTF.